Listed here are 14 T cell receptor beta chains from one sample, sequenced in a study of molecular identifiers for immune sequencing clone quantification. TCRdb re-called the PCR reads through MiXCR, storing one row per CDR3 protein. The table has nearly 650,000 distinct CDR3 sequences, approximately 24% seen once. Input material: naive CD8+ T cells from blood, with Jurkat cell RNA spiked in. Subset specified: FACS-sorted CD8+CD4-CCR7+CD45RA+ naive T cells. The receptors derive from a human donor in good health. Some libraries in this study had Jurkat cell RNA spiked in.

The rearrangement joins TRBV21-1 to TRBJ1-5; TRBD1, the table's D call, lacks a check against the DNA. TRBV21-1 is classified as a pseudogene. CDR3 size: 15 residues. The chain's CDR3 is CASSTPLPSNQPQHF. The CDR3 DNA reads TGTGCCAGCAGCACGCCCCTGCCTAGCAATCAGCCCCAGCATTTT.

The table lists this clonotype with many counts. In DNA, the CDR3 is TGTGCCAGCAGCTTAATGCAGGGGAGAGAGGAAAAACTGTTTTTT. The encoded protein is CASSLMQGREEKLFF. The rearrangement joins TRBV7-6 to TRBJ1-4, with a weak D call TRBD1 (6 bases). In germline, CDR1 is SGHVS, CDR2 FNYEAQ. The V end was cut by 2 bases, the J end by 8 bases, with 15 bases between. The CDR3 consists of 15 residues.

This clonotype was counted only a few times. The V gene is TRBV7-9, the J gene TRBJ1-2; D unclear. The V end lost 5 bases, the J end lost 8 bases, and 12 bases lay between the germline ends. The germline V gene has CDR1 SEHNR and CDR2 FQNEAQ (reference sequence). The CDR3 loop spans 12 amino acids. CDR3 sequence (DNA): TGTGCCAGCAGCCCTGGAGGGAGAGGCTACACCTTC. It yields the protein CASSPGGRGYTF.

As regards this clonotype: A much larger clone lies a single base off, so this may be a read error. CDR3 nucleotides: TGTGACAGCAGCCAGAGCTCTAGCTCCTCAAGGGAGCAGTACTTC. Its protein product is CDSSQSSSSSREQYF. The chain is built from TRBV13 and TRBJ2-7, with D tentatively TRBD2 (5 bases). CDR1 and CDR2 from the germline V gene are PRHDT and FYEKMQ (reference sequence). The CDR3 is 15 residues long.

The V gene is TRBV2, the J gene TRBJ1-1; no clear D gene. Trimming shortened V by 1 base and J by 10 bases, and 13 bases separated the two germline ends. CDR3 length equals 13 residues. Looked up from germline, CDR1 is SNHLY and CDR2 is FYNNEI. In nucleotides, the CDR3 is TGTGCCAGCAGTGAAGGGGGTTATTCCAGAGCTTTCTTT. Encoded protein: CASSEGGYSRAFF.

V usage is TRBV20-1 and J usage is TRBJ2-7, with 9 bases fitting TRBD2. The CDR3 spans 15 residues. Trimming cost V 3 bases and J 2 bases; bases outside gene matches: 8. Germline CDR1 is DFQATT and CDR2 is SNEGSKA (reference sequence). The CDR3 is CSASRRGGGPYEQYF. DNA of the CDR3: TGCAGTGCTAGCCGCCGCGGGGGGGGTCCCTACGAGCAGTACTTC.

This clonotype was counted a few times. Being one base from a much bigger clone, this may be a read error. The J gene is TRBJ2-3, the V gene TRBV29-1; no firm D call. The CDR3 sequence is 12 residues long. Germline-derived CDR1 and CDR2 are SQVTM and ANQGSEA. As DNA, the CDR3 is TGCAGCGTTGAATTTTTCACAGATACGCAGTGTTTT. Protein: CSVEFFTDTQCF.

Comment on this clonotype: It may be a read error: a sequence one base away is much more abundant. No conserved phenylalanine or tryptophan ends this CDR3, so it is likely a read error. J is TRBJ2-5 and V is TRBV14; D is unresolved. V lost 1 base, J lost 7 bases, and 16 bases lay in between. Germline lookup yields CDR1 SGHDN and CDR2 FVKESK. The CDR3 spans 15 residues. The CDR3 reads CASSQVDGLWGTQYL. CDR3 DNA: TGTGCCAGCAGCCAAGTGGACGGCCTTTGGGGGACCCAGTACCTC.

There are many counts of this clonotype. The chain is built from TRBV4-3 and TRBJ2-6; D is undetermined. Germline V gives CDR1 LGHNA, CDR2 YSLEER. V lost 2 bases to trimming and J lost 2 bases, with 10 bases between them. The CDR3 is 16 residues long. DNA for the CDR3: TGCGCCAGCAGCCAATGGGTGCGAGCTGGGGCCAACGTCCTGACTTTC. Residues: CASSQWVRAGANVLTF.

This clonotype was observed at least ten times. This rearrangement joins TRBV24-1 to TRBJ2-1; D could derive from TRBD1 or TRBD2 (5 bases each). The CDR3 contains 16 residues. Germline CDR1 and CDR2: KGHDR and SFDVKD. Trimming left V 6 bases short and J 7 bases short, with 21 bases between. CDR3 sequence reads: CATSSRGPLPENEQFF. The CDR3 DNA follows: TGTGCCACCAGTTCTCGGGGACCCCTTCCGGAGAATGAGCAGTTCTTC.

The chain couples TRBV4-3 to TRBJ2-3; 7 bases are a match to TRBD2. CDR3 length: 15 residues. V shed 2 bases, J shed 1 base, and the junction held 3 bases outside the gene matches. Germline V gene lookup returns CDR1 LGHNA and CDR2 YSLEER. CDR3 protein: CASSQTGLGTDTQYF. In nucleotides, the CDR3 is TGCGCCAGCAGCCAAACAGGACTAGGCACAGATACGCAGTATTTT.

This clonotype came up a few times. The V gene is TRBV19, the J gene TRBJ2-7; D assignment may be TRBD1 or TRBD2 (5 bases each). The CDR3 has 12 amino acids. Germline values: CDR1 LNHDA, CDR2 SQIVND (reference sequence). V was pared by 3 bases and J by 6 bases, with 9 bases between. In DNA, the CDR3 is TGTGCCAGTAGTATTGGGGGTCTCGAGCAGTACTTC. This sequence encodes CASSIGGLEQYF.

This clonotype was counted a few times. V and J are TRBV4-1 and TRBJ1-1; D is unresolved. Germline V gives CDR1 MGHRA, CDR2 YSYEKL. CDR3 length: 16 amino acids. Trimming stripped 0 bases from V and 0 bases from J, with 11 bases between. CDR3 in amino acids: CASSQDHRALNTEAFF. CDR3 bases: TGCGCCAGCAGCCAAGATCACAGAGCACTGAACACTGAAGCTTTCTTT.

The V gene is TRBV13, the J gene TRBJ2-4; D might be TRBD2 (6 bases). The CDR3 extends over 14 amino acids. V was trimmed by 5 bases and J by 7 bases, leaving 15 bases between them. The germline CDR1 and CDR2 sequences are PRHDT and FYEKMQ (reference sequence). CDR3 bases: TGTGCCAGCAGCAAGGAGGGGCCACGGAACATTCAGTACTTC. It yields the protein CASSKEGPRNIQYF.